The sequence of this T cell receptor (beta chain) was determined in a study of T cell responses to AZD1222 COVID-19 vaccine. A remark on this clone: Its antigen is not known.

General study findings and limits: Within unmutated variant regions lay the reported targets of nearly half of spike-specific TCRs. Seropositive AZD1222 recipients at baseline numbered only five or six. No day 14 peak samples; only post-peak repertoires were characterized. There were mostly white British donors and more females than males, and clonal diversity was possibly underestimated.

Clones were sequenced by immunoSEQ multiplex PCR, and TCRdb holds only the in-frame ones, with some missing. The table shows 70,000 to 95,000 clones, with roughly nine tenths occurring only once. V dropped 3 bases and J dropped 0; count of bases not matched to a gene: 4. There are 16 residues in the CDR3. Per the germline V gene, CDR1 is LNHDA and CDR2 is SQIVND (reference sequence). This rearrangement joins TRBV19 to TRBJ1-4, with TRBD1 identical over 7 bases. Sequencing was performed on peripheral blood, taken on day 0 of MenACWY control vaccination. This receptor was identified in an adult in good health. The CDR3 coding sequence is TGTGCCAGTAGTATCCTGGGGACAGCAACTAATGAAAAACTGTTTTTT. This gives the protein CASSILGTATNEKLFF. The entire variable domain, with the rest obtained from reference TRBV19 and TRBJ1-4, is as follows: DGGITQSPKYLFRKEGQNVTLSCEQNLNHDAMYWYRQDPGQGLRLIYYSQIVNDFQKGDIAEGYSVSREKKESFPLTVTSAQKNPTAFYLCASSILGTATNEKLFFGSGTQLSVL.